This T cell receptor (beta chain) was sequenced in a study of control samples from healthy donors and cancer patients. Assay used: immunoSEQ multiplex PCR; TCRdb lists only in-frame clones, some missing. The sample contains 110,000 or so clones, around 80% of which appear only once. The V gene end was trimmed by 4 bases and the J gene end by 2 bases; junction bases not matched to a gene: 8. Germline loops: CDR1 MGHRA, CDR2 YSYEKL. The CDR3 length is 16 residues. The sample comprised blood. The V and J genes are TRBV4-1 and TRBJ1-2; 9 nucleotides agree with TRBD1. This TCR was recovered from a man aged 18-30 years in good health. CDR3 nucleotides: TGCGCCAGCAGCCGAGATACAGGGGGCTCGAACTATGGCTACACCTTC. Translating gives CASSRDTGGSNYGYTF.